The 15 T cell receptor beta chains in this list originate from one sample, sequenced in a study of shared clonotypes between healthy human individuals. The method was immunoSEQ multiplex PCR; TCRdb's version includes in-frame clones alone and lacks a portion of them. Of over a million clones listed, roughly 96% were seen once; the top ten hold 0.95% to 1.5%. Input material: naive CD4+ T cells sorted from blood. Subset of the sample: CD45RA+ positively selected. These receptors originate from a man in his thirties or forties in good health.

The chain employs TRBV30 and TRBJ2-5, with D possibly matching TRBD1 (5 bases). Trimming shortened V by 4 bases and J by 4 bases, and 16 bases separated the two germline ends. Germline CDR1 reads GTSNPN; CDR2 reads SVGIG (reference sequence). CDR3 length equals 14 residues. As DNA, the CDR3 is TGTGCCTGGACATCGACAGCCGTCGGAGAGACCCAGTACTTC. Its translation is CAWTSTAVGETQYF.

The CDR3 here is CASSPTGNNYEQYF. In DNA form, the CDR3 reads TGTGCCAGCAGCCCTACAGGGAACAACTACGAGCAGTACTTC. The chain couples TRBV9 to TRBJ2-7, with D tentatively TRBD1 (6 bases). Trimming shortened V by 4 bases and J by 3 bases, and 14 bases separated the two germline ends. CDR3 length: 14 amino acids. Germline-derived CDR1 and CDR2 are SGDLS and YYNGEE.

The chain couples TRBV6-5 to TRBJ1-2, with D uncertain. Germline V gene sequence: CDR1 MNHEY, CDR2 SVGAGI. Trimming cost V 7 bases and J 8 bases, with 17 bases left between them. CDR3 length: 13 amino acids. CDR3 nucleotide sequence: TGTGCCAGCATCAAGGCGTCGGGGTTCGGCTACACCTTC. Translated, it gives CASIKASGFGYTF.

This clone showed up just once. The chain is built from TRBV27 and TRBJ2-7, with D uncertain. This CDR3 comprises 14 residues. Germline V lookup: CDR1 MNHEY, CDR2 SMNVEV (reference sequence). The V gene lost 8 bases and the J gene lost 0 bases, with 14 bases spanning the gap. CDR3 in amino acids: CASGERLHSYEQYF. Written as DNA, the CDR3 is TGTGCCAGCGGCGAACGGTTGCACTCCTACGAGCAGTACTTC.

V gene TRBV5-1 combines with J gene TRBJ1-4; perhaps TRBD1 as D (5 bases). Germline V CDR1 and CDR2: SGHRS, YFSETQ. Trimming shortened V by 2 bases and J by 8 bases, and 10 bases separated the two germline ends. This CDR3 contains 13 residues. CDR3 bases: TGCGCCAGCAGCTTACGAGGGGAGGAAAAACTGTTTTTT. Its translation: CASSLRGEEKLFF.

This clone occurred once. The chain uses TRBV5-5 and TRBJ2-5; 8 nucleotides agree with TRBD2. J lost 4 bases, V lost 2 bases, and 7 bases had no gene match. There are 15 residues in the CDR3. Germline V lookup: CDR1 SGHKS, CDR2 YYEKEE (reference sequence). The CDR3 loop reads CASSLLAALGETQYF. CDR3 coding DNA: TGTGCCAGCAGCTTACTAGCGGCCCTGGGAGAGACCCAGTACTTC.

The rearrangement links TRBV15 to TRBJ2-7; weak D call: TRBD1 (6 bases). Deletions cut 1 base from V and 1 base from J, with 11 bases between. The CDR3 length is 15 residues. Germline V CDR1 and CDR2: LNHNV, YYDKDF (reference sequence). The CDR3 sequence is CATSRAKDRSYEQYF. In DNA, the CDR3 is TGTGCCACCAGCAGAGCGAAGGACAGATCCTACGAGCAGTACTTC.

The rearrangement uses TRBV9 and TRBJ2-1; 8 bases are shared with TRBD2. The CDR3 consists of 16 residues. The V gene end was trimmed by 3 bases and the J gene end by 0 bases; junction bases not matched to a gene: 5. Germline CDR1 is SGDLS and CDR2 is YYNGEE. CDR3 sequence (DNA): TGTGCCAGCAGCGCTTCGGGAGGGAGCTCCTACAATGAGCAGTTCTTC. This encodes CASSASGGSSYNEQFF.

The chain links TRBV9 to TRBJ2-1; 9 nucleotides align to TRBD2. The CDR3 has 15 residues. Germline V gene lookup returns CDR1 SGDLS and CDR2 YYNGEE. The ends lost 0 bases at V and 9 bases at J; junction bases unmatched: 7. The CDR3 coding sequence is TGTGCCAGCAGCGTAGGTTCTAGCGGGGTTGGTGAGCAGTTCTTC. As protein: CASSVGSSGVGEQFF.

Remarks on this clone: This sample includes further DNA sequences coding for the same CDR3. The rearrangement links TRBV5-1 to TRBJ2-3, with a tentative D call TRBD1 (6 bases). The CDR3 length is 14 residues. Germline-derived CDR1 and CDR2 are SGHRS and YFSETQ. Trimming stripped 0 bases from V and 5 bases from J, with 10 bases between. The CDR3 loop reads CASSLGAGEDTQYF. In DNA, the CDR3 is TGCGCCAGCAGCTTGGGGGCAGGGGAAGATACGCAGTATTTT.

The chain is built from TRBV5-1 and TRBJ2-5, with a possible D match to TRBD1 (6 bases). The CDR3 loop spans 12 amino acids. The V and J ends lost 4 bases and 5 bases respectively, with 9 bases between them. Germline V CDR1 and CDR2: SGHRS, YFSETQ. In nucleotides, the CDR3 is TGCGCCAGCAGCATCCAGGGGGAGACCCAGTACTTC. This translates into CASSIQGETQYF. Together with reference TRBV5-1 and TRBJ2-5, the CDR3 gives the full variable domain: KAGVTQTPRYLIKTRGQQVTLSCSPISGHRSVSWYQQTPGQGLQFLFEYFSETQRNKGNFPGRFSGRQFSNSRSEMNVSTLELGDSALYLCASSIQGETQYFGPGTRLLVL.

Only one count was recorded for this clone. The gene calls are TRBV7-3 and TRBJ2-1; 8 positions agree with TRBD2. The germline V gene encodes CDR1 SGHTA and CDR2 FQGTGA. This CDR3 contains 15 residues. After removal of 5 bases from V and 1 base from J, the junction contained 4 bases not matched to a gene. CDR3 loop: CASSPAGVSYNEQFF. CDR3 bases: TGTGCCAGCAGCCCAGCGGGAGTTTCCTACAATGAGCAGTTCTTC.

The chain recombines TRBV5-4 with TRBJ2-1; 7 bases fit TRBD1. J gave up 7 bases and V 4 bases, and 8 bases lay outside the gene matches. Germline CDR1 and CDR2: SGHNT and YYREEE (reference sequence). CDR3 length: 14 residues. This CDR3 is CASSHQTGLNEQFF. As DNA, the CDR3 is TGTGCCAGCAGCCACCAGACAGGGCTTAATGAGCAGTTCTTC.

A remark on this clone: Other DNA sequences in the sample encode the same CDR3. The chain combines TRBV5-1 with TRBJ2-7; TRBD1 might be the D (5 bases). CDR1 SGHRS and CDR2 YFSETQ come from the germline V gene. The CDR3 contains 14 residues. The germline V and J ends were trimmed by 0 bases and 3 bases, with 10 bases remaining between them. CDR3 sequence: CASSLVGASYEQYF. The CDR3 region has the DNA TGCGCCAGCAGCTTGGTAGGGGCCAGCTACGAGCAGTACTTC.

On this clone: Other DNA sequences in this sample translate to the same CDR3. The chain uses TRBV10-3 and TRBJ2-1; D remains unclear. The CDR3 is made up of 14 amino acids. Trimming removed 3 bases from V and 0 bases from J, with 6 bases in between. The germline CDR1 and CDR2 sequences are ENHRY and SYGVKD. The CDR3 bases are TGTGCCATCAGTGAAGGCGGCTCCTACAATGAGCAGTTCTTC. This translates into CAISEGGSYNEQFF.